The sequence of this T cell receptor (beta chain) was determined in a study of T cells after yellow fever vaccination. TCRdb reanalysed the 5' RACE reads using MiXCR and keeps one entry per CDR3 protein. The data contain roughly 50,000 distinct CDR3 sequences, 7.4% of them singletons. As to this clonotype: A read error is possible here, since a much larger clone lies one base away.

The CDR3 is 15 residues long. CDR1 is SGHTA and CDR2 is FQGNSA in the germline V gene. The material was CD8+ T cells sorted from PBMCs, obtained around 16 days after the first yellow fever vaccination. The chain has TRBV7-2 and TRBJ1-1, with TRBD1 identical over 8 bases. The origin of this receptor is a man between 18 and 29 years old who received the YFV17D yellow fever vaccine. Here the CDR3 DNA reads TGTGCCAGCAGCTTAGTCCCCAGGGGGCTTACTGCAGCTTTCTTT. Protein sequence: CASSLVPRGLTAAFF.